What follows is one T cell receptor beta chain and its context. Its recognized antigen is unknown. Base quality data are lacking; no much larger clone is found one base away. Libraries came from 5' RACE. Sequencing was carried out with an Illumina HiSeq 2500. A second about 6 to 11 cycle PCR used a sample-barcoded 5' primer and a J-beta primer mix. Each TCR beta cDNA molecule received a unique molecular identifier from a template-switch 5' adaptor carrying 12 random nucleotides. At least 2.5 million CDR3-containing paired-end reads were obtained from each sample. The Mint cDNA synthesis kit, primed by a TRBC-specific oligonucleotide, was used to synthesize first-strand cDNA from all RNA. Following uracil-DNA glycosylase treatment, all cDNA underwent a first 18-cycle PCR with the universal primers M1SS and BC2_uni_R. For the original study's pipeline: For normalization, 1 million high-quality reads, each with a distinct molecular identifier, were randomly selected from each sample. Instead of being binned into consensus sequences, reads that shared molecular identifiers were thrown out. CDR3 identification, clonotype clustering and error correction used MiTCR with a Q25 quality threshold and the strictest error-elimination algorithm. A nonparametric unseen species model with Euler transformation was used to estimate a lower bound on total TCR beta diversity. TCRdb reworked the public reads: Q25 trimming with fastp, MiXCR clone assembly, productive beta chains retained. Merged by CDR3 protein, the rows form single entries marked with the most common genes and DNA. It is TCRdb's table, rather than the study itself, that gives the V and J calls and clone size. The sample table lists 700,000 to 1,000,000 distinct CDR3 sequences, under 45% of them with a count of one. The ten largest clones take up roughly 18% of the sample.

The approximately 40 donors, aged about 6 to 95 years, were systemically healthy Caucasian individuals from Russia. Each donor gave approximately 10 milliliters of peripheral blood, collected into EDTA-treated Vacutainer tubes. Ficoll-Paque density-gradient centrifugation was used to isolate PBMCs, with at least 7 million per sample. Total RNA was extracted from PBMCs with Trizol reagent, with at least 5 micrograms obtained per sample. For every donor, flow cytometry on a PBMC aliquot measured the percentage of naive CD45RAhigh/CD27high T cells. This entry belongs to a study of blood T cells in healthy people across ages (dated by TCRdb to about 2015). About the investigation overall: In model experiments, template switching captured roughly one uniquely barcoded TCR beta cDNA molecule for every two T cells. Using deep sequencing normalized with unique cDNA molecular identifiers, the study measured how TCR beta repertoire diversity changes with age. To avoid experimental bias, donors of different ages were distributed randomly across sequencing lanes. Two additional independent replicas of 1 million unique cDNA reads from the same blood draw were analyzed for two donors (one aged 18 to 30 and one aged 80 or older). The donors were divided into four age groups: young (average roughly 15 years), middle-aged (under 40), aged (approximately 62) and long-lived (roughly 88). General findings and caveats noted by the study authors: Observed TCR beta diversity per million T cells fell roughly linearly with age, and a significant reduction was already apparent by age roughly 40. Estimates of total diversity from one million sequenced T cells were regarded as lower bounds and underestimates. Bulk unsorted PBMC profiling prevented conclusive comparison of naive and antigen-experienced compartments. The percentage of naive T cells measured by flow cytometry correlated strongly with observed TCR beta diversity. Donor CMV infection status was unknown, potentially confounding age-related changes in expanded clonotypes. Compared with the aged group, more naive CD4+ T cells, fewer expanded clones and increased TCR diversity were shown by the long-lived group, suggesting age selection.

The sequence derives from a man aged 55 to 69 in good health. Sequenced: blood.

The CDR3 reads as follows: CASSQPPVGSEQFF. The DNA sequence reads TGTGCCAGCAGCCAACCACCGGTCGGCAGTGAGCAGTTCTTC. Recombination linked TRBV6-6 to TRBJ2-1; too little of a D gene remains to name it. V and J lose 6 bases and 9 bases, and a span of 18 bases separates them. The CDR3 goes from the cysteine to the phenylalanine over 14 residues. Only CDR3 DNA is held: 42 bases, read in frame from base 1. CDR1 and CDR2, looked up from the germline V gene (reference sequence), are MNHNY and SVGAGI.